Each of the 22 T cell receptor beta chains below was sequenced from the same sample in a study of blood T cell repertoires in COVID-19. Sequenced by immunoSEQ multiplex PCR; TCRdb stores in-frame clones only, minus some. There are 160,000 or so clones in the sample; about four fifths occur only once, and 6% to 7.5% lies in the top ten. Input material: peripheral blood. The origin of the receptors is a man in his 70s with active or convalescent COVID-19.

This clone has only a few counts. Written as DNA, the CDR3 is TGTGCCAGCAGTGAAGTGGCAGGGGTGGGCACTGAAGCTTTCTTT. As protein: CASSEVAGVGTEAFF. The chain couples TRBV6-1 to TRBJ1-1; perhaps TRBD1 as D (6 bases). Germline CDR1 MNHNS, CDR2 SASEGT. The CDR3 is 15 residues long. Deletions cut 1 base from V and 4 bases from J, with 13 bases between.

The chain employs TRBV7-8 and TRBJ1-1, with TRBD1 as a possible D gene (6 bases). CDR1 is SGHVS and CDR2 is FQNEAQ in the germline V gene. V lost 3 bases, J lost 2 bases, and 7 bases lay in between. The CDR3 totals 13 residues. The CDR3: CASSLDSNTEAFF. The DNA for the CDR3 is TGTGCCAGCAGCTTGGACAGTAACACTGAAGCTTTCTTT.

The sample holds many counts of this clone. The rearrangement joins TRBV6-5 to TRBJ1-2; D is possibly TRBD1 (6 bases). CDR1 and CDR2 (germline): MNHEY, SVGAGI. V dropped 4 bases and J dropped 3 bases, with 12 bases sitting between them. There are 14 residues in the CDR3. The CDR3 loop is CASSFRQDYYGYTF. The CDR3 bases are TGTGCCAGCAGTTTCCGACAGGACTACTATGGCTACACCTTC.

The CDR3 DNA reads as TGTGCCAGCAGTTTATTGGCAGGGGGCCTTCCTGGGGCCAACGTCCTGACTTTC. It specifies CASSLLAGGLPGANVLTF. J is TRBJ2-6 and V is TRBV28; 8 bases fit TRBD1. CDR1 is MDHEN, CDR2 SYDVKM, per germline. The ends lost 1 base at V and 2 bases at J; junction bases unmatched: 7. CDR3 size: 18 residues. Full variable domain (remainder filled in from reference TRBV28 and TRBJ2-6): DVKVTQSSRYLVKRTGEKVFLECVQDMDHENMFWYRQDPGLGLRLIYFSYDVKMKEKGDIPEGYSVSREKKERFSLILESASTNQTSMYLCASSLLAGGLPGANVLTFGAGSRLTVL.

This clone showed up just a few times. The chain carries TRBV4-2 and TRBJ1-3, with D possibly matching TRBD1 (5 bases). CDR1 is LGHNA and CDR2 is YNFKEQ in the germline V gene. This CDR3 is built from 16 residues. Trimming cost V 1 base and J 1 base, with 11 bases left between them. CDR3 residues: CASSQGAGGSGNTIYF. DNA of the CDR3: TGTGCCAGCAGCCAAGGGGCCGGGGGGTCTGGAAACACCATATATTTT.

The chain has TRBV6-1 and TRBJ2-3; 7 bases are shared with TRBD2. This CDR3 contains 17 residues. Trimming removed 2 bases from V and 2 bases from J; junction bases left unmatched: 10. The V gene's germline CDR1 is MNHNS and CDR2 SASEGT. CDR3 nucleotide sequence: TGTGCCAGCAGTGAAATGGGGAGGGGTTCAGCCACAGATACGCAGTATTTT. Its protein is CASSEMGRGSATDTQYF.

This clone came up a few times. This rearrangement joins TRBV10-3 to TRBJ2-2; 8 bases match TRBD1. Germline trimming cut 6 bases from V and 2 bases from J; bases unmatched to any gene: 5. This CDR3 has 15 amino acids. CDR1 is ENHRY, CDR2 SYGVKD, per germline. In DNA, the CDR3 is TGTGCCATCAGAACCGGGACAGGCAACACCGGGGAGCTGTTTTTT. It specifies CAIRTGTGNTGELFF.

This chain links TRBV9 with TRBJ2-1, with D tentatively TRBD2 (7 bases). Germline V CDR1 and CDR2: SGDLS, YYNGEE. The CDR3 is 17 residues long. Trimming cost V 3 bases and J 6 bases, with 22 bases left between them. This CDR3 is CASSEGGAGTRPNEQFF. The CDR3 coding sequence is TGTGCCAGCAGCGAGGGGGGGGCCGGGACTCGGCCCAATGAGCAGTTCTTC.

The V call is TRBV7-2, the J call TRBJ1-2; D may be TRBD1 (5 bases). Trimming took off 4 bases at V and 0 bases at J, with 9 bases between the two ends. The CDR3 totals 14 residues. Germline assignment: CDR1 SGHTA and CDR2 FQGNSA. CDR3 in amino acids: CASSSQGTNYGYTF. CDR3 bases: TGTGCCAGCAGCTCCCAGGGTACTAACTATGGCTACACCTTC. Complete variable domain (other parts from reference TRBV7-2 and TRBJ1-2): GAGVSQSPSNKVTEKGKDVELRCDPISGHTALYWYRQSLGQGLEFLIYFQGNSAPDKSGLPSDRFSAERTGGSVSTLTIQRTQQEDSAVYLCASSSQGTNYGYTFGSGTRLTVV.

The chain combines TRBV6-5 with TRBJ1-1; D perhaps matches TRBD1 (5 bases). V was cut by 0 bases and J by 6 bases, with 17 bases left in between. In germline, CDR1 is MNHEY, CDR2 SVGAGI. This CDR3 spans 16 amino acids. The CDR3 loop is CASSYSIPGVSAEAFF. The CDR3 region has the DNA TGTGCCAGCAGTTACTCGATCCCGGGGGTATCGGCTGAAGCTTTCTTT.

This clone was counted a single time. The chain links TRBV5-8 to TRBJ1-5; D is perhaps TRBD1 (6 bases). This CDR3 is 15 amino acids long. Germline lookup yields CDR1 SGHTS and CDR2 YDEGEE. Trimming pared 4 bases from V and 11 bases from J, leaving 22 bases between. The CDR3 DNA follows: TGTGCCAGCAGCACCGACAGGTGGGGGAATAGGGCCCAGCATTTT. It specifies CASSTDRWGNRAQHF.

The rearrangement links TRBV12-5 to TRBJ1-5; 7 bases fit TRBD1. From germline, CDR1 is LGHNT and CDR2 FRNRAP. There are 15 residues in the CDR3. V dropped 1 base and J dropped 5; count of bases not matched to a gene: 5. CDR3 sequence: CASGLGDRAYQPQHF. The CDR3 bases are TGTGCTAGTGGTTTGGGGGACAGAGCTTATCAGCCCCAGCATTTT.

In this sample, this clone turned up a few times. This same CDR3 is encoded by further DNA sequences in the sample. The chain links TRBV6-5 to TRBJ1-1, with unresolved D. CDR3 length: 14 amino acids. The germline V gene encodes CDR1 MNHEY and CDR2 SVGAGI. V lost 0 bases and J lost 1, with 6 bases in between. CDR3: CASSYSRWNTEAFF. The CDR3 nucleotides read TGTGCCAGCAGTTACTCGAGATGGAACACTGAAGCTTTCTTT.

The chain links TRBV4-3 to TRBJ1-6; D might be TRBD1 (6 bases). Trimming pared 0 bases from V and 6 bases from J, leaving 15 bases between. This CDR3 contains 17 residues. Germline CDR1 LGHNA, CDR2 YSLEER. This chain's CDR3 is CASSQDPGVIGNSPLHF. CDR3 nucleotides: TGCGCCAGCAGCCAAGATCCAGGGGTGATCGGTAATTCACCCCTCCACTTT.

This CDR3 is CASAIRVTNYGYTF. The CDR3 DNA reads as TGTGCCAGCGCGATCAGGGTTACCAACTATGGCTACACCTTC. V is TRBV19 and J is TRBJ1-2, with a weak D call TRBD1 (5 bases). Germline-derived CDR1 and CDR2 are LNHDA and SQIVND (reference sequence). The CDR3 runs to 14 residues. Trimming left V 9 bases short and J 2 bases short, with 16 bases between.

The chain employs TRBV18 and TRBJ1-3; a possible D gene is TRBD1 (6 bases). The CDR3 spans 17 residues. With 1 base removed from V and 0 bases from J, the gap between germline ends came to 13 bases. The germline V gene encodes CDR1 KGHSH and CDR2 LQKENI. The CDR3 reads CASSPQGGGRSGNTIYF. In nucleotides, the CDR3 is TGTGCCAGCTCACCACAAGGTGGGGGCCGCTCTGGAAACACCATATATTTT.

CDR3 sequence (DNA): TGTGCCAGCAGGAGGTACGGCAATCAGCCCCAGCATTTT. Its protein is CASRRYGNQPQHF. This chain connects TRBV2 to TRBJ1-5; D unresolved. This CDR3 has 13 residues. Germline CDR1 is SNHLY and CDR2 is FYNNEI. V shed 6 bases and J shed 2 bases, with 8 bases lying between them.

This clone appeared once. The chain couples TRBV5-4 to TRBJ2-2; no clear D gene. The CDR3 is 14 amino acids. Trimming pared 1 base from V and 4 bases from J, leaving 8 bases between. Germline CDR1 reads SGHNT; CDR2 reads YYREEE (reference sequence). The DNA for the CDR3 is TGTGCCAGCAGCTTGCCGCCGGGCACCGGGGAGCTGTTTTTT. Its translation: CASSLPPGTGELFF.

The chain joins TRBV6-5 to TRBJ2-1; 11 bases line up with TRBD2. This CDR3 contains 16 residues. V shed 0 bases and J 5 bases; nucleotides not matched to a gene: 3. Per the germline V gene, CDR1 is MNHEY and CDR2 is SVGAGI. The CDR3 here is CASSYSGTSGDNEQFF. The CDR3 region has the DNA TGTGCCAGCAGTTACTCCGGGACTAGCGGAGACAATGAGCAGTTCTTC.

This clone was seen only a few times. The chain carries TRBV5-8 and TRBJ1-4, with TRBD1 as a possible D gene (5 bases). CDR3 length equals 12 residues. The germline gives CDR1 SGHTS, CDR2 YDEGEE. V lost 4 bases to trimming and J lost 11 bases, with 12 bases between them. The CDR3 nucleotides read TGTGCCAGCAGCATGACAGTGCGGAAACTGTTTTTT. Its protein is CASSMTVRKLFF. The complete variable domain, with remaining parts taken from reference TRBV5-8 and TRBJ1-4, reads EAGVTQSPTHLIKTRGQQATLRCSPISGHTSVYWYQQALGLGLQFLLWYDEGEERNRGNFPPRFSGRQFPNYSSELNVNALELEDSALYLCASSMTVRKLFFGSGTQLSVL.

This clone was counted between two and nine times. The rearrangement links TRBV19 to TRBJ2-2, with TRBD1 as a possible D gene (5 bases). The CDR3 runs to 15 residues. Looked up from germline, CDR1 is LNHDA and CDR2 is SQIVND (reference sequence). The V end was cut by 3 bases, the J end by 3 bases, with 11 bases between. The CDR3 region is CASSISTAYTGELFF. In nucleotides, the CDR3 is TGTGCCAGTAGTATCTCGACAGCTTACACCGGGGAGCTGTTTTTT. Drawing the rest from reference TRBV19 and TRBJ2-2, the complete variable domain is DGGITQSPKYLFRKEGQNVTLSCEQNLNHDAMYWYRQDPGQGLRLIYYSQIVNDFQKGDIAEGYSVSREKKESFPLTVTSAQKNPTAFYLCASSISTAYTGELFFGEGSRLTVL.

This chain links TRBV6-1 with TRBJ1-5; 7 bases are shared with TRBD1. CDR3 length: 16 residues. CDR1 is MNHNS, CDR2 SASEGT, per germline. The ends lost 1 base at V and 4 bases at J; junction bases unmatched: 7. CDR3 sequence: CASSEVWTGLNQPQHF. As DNA, the CDR3 is TGTGCCAGCAGTGAAGTTTGGACAGGACTGAATCAGCCCCAGCATTTT.